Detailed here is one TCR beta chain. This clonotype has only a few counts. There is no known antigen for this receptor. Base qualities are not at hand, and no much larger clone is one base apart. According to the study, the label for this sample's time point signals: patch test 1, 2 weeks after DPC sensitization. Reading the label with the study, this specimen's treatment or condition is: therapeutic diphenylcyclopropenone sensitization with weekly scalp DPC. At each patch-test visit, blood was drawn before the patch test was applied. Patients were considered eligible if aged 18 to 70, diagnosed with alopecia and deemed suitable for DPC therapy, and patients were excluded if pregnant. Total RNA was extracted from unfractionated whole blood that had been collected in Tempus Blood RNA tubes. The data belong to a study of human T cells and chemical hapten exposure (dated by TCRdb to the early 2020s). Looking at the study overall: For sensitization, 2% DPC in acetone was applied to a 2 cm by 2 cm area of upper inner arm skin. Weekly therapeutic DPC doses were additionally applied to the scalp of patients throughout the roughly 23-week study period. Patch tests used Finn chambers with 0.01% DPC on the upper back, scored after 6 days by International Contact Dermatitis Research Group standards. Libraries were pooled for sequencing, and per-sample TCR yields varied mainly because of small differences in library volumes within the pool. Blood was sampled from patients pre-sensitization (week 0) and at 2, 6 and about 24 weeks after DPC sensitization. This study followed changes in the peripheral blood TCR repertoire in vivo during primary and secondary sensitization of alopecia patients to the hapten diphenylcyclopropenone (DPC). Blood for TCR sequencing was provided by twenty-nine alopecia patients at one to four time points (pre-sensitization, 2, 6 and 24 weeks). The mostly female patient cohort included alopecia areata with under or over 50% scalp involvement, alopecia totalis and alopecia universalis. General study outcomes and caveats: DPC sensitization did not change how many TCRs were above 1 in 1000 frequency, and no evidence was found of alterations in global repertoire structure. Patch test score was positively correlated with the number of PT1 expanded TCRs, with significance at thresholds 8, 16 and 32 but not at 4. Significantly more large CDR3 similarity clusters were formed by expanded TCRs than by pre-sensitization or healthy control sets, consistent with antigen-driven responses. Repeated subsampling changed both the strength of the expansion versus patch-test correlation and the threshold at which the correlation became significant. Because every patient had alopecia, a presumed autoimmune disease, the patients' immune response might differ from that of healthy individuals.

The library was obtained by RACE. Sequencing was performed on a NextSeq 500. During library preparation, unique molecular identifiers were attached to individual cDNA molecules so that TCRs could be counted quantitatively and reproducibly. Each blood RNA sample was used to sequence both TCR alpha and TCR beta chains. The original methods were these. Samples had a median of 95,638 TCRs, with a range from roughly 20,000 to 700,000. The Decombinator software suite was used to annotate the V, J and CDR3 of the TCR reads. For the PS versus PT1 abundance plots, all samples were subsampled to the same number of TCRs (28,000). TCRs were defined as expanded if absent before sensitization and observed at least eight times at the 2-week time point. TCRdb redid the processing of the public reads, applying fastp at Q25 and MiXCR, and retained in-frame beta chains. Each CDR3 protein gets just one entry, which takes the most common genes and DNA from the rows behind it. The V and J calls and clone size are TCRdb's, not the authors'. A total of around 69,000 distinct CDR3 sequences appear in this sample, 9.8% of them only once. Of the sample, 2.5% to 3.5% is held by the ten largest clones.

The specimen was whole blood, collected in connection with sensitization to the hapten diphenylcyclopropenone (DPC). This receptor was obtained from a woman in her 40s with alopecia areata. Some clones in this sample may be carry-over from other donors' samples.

The sequenced DNA: TGTGCCAGCAGCAATGACAGGGGGCCTCATGGCTACACCTTC. Translated, this gives CASSNDRGPHGYTF. The rearranged segments are TRBV11-1 and TRBJ1-2; TRBD1 lines up with 10 middle nucleotides. The CDR3, from cysteine to phenylalanine, totals 14 residues. Only CDR3 DNA remains: 42 bases, in frame from the first base. The germline V gene (reference sequence) specifies SGHAT as CDR1 and FQDESV as CDR2. V is trimmed back by 5 bases and J by 6 bases, and the junction contains 6 bases that no gene match accounts for.